This T cell receptor (beta chain) was captured in a study of T cells in Graves' hyperthyroidism and ophthalmopathy. Regarding the study as a whole: Appearing also in blood were most of the thyroid clonotypes expanded above 0.001.

In its sample, this clonotype was seen once. No antigen is known for it. The junction departs from germline at one end; a sequencing error may be responsible. The germline V gene encodes CDR1 LNHDA and CDR2 SQIVND (reference sequence). The CDR3 consists of 12 residues. RNA transcripts provided the source from which TCR beta CDR3 regions were amplified. A first-round RT-PCR of the TCR CDR3 used the HTBI primer set. One entry per CDR3 protein results from TCRdb running MiXCR on the multiplex PCR reads. This sample yields nearly 600,000 distinct CDR3 sequences, of which approximately 14% are seen a single time; roughly 6.9% belongs to the top ten.

V and J are TRBV19 and TRBJ2-2; a weak D match, TRBD2 (5 bases). Sequenced sample: blood. The receptor was derived from a woman aged 18 to 35 with Graves' ophthalmopathy. The CDR3 reads CASSTSGGELSF. The CDR3 DNA reads TGTGCCAGTAGTACCTCCGGTGGGGAGCTGTCTTTT. Variable domain in full (rest from reference TRBV19 and TRBJ2-2): DGGITQSPKYLFRKEGQNVTLSCEQNLNHDAMYWYRQDPGQGLRLIYYSQIVNDFQKGDIAEGYSVSREKKESFPLTVTSAQKNPTAFYLCASSTSGGELSFGEGSRLTVL.